This TCR beta chain appears in the sequencing data of a study of T cell responses to AZD1222 COVID-19 vaccine. General observations from the study: Spike-specific TCR breadth and depth went up after people got two AZD1222 doses. Sampled repertoires all dated from after the peak T cell response.

TCRdb's table, derived via immunoSEQ multiplex PCR, lists solely in-frame clones and lacks some. The data contain 130,000 or so clones, 75% to 95% of them seen just once; the ten biggest clones take up under 2%. Second doses that came at about 4 or about 12 weeks were put together. About this clone itself: Its antigen is unknown.

Trimming stripped 2 bases from V and 4 bases from J, with 8 bases between. Germline CDR1 and CDR2: SNHLY and FYNNEI. This CDR3 is 14 amino acids long. The chain carries TRBV2 and TRBJ2-2; no definite D call. The sample in question was peripheral blood, obtained 28 days after the second AZD1222 dose. The sequence was obtained from an adult who received the AZD1222 COVID-19 vaccine. This CDR3 is CASSELQFTGELFF. In DNA, the CDR3 is TGTGCCAGCAGTGAATTACAGTTCACCGGGGAGCTGTTTTTT.